This entry features one TCR beta chain sequence. The antigen remains unidentified. These data are taken from a study of post-analysis software for immune sequencing data. Study as a whole: Disease courses included relapsing-remitting, secondary progressive and progressive-relapsing multiple sclerosis.

CDR1 is SGHTA and CDR2 is FQGNSA in the germline V gene. V lost 4 bases and J lost 5, with 12 bases in between. The CDR3 totals 14 residues. Study results and limitations: For normalized Chao1 diversity, multiple sclerosis patients scored significantly lower than controls did. In patients, roughly 5 TRBV segments were more frequent than in controls, with TRBV5-6, TRBV5-1 and TRBV20-1 among them. Batch-matched samples strongly co-clustered by F measure.

Unique-molecular-identifier-tagged TCR beta cDNA libraries were used. T cells numbering roughly 0.9 to 10 million yielded cDNA molecules that totaled about 500,000. A single record per CDR3 protein comes from TCRdb applying MiXCR to the PCR reads. The sample holds about 200,000 distinct CDR3 sequences, 29% seen once. The source of this sequence is a girl aged 2-17 years with multiple sclerosis. The chain is built from TRBV7-2 and TRBJ1-5; tentative D call: TRBD1 (6 bases). Sequencing used blood. CDR3 sequence reads: CASSSPGADQPQHF. The CDR3 DNA sequence: TGTGCCAGCAGCTCCCCGGGGGCCGATCAGCCCCAGCATTTT.